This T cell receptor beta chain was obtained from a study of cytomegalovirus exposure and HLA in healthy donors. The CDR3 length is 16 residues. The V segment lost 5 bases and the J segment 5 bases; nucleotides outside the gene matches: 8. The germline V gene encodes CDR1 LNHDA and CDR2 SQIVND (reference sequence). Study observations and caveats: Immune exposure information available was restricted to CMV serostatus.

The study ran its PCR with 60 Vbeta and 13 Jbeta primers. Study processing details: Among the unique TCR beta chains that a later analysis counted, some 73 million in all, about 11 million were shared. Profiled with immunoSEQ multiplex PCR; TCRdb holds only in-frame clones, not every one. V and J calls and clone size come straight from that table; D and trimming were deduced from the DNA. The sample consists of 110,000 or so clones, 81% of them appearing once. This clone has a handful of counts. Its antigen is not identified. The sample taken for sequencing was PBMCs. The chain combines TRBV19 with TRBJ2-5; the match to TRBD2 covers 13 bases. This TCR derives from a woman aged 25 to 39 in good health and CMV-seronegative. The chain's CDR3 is CASSARTSGRFETQYF. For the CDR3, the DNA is TGTGCCAGTAGTGCCAGGACTAGCGGGAGATTTGAGACCCAGTACTTC.